The sequence of this TCR beta chain was determined in a study of blood T cell repertoires in COVID-19 (dated by TCRdb to 2018 to 2020). Regarding the research as a whole: The collaborator samples originated in the United States, Italy and Spain and spanned the acute and convalescent phases of COVID-19. Deeply sampled blood TCRbeta repertoires from subjects exposed to, actively infected with, or recovered from COVID-19 were included in the dataset. Where available, HLA class I and class II types were obtained from metadata supplied by the sample provider rather than from assay-based typing. Sample metadata almost always included a de-identified subject ID, COVID-19 status, age in years and sex. The repertoires were released in a freely available public database meant as a resource for research on the immune response to SARS-CoV-2. The samples were drawn from the first 160 participants of the ongoing ImmuneRACE study and from some 1,300 subjects provided by 6 global collaborators. The prospective study material was composed of cDNA or gDNA derived from T cells, B-cell-depleted T cells, or PBMCs. The research as a whole found: The quantity of clinical and demographic metadata differed by source and by participant and was supplied without curation.

As for this clone: The specificity of this receptor is unknown. Base qualities were left out, and no much larger clone turns up one base away.

TCRbeta CDR3 regions were amplified from genomic DNA by means of the immunoSEQ Assay, a bias-controlled multiplex PCR. Under the source paper's analysis protocol: Nucleated cell counts per sample were estimated from amplification of reference gene primers within the assay. To quantify the absolute abundance of each unique TCRbeta CDR3 rearrangement, sequence reads were collapsed and filtered. For each sample, productive Simpson clonality was calculated as the square root of Simpson's diversity index across productive rearrangements. Drawn from immuneACCESS, this table holds only the in-frame rearrangements with V and J called that TCRdb kept. Clones are partly lost; checked studies trace under half to an unresolved V gene and leave the rest unexplained. V, J and clone size were drawn from that table, and D and trimming were deduced from the DNA. The sample yields roughly 300,000 clones; about nine tenths were counted once. Jointly, the top ten make up about 4.6% of the sample.

Deletion took 4 bases off V and 8 bases off J, with a span of 14 bases between the germline ends. From cysteine to phenylalanine, the CDR3 is 13 amino acids long. The sequence is cut down to CDR3 DNA, 39 bases in frame from base 1. CDR1 and CDR2 were assigned from the germline V gene (reference sequence) as LGHDT and YNNKEL. Enrolling through a virtual design, the prospective study's participants ranged in age from roughly 18 to 95 years and lived across 24 United States geographic areas. In the prospective study, cohorts were assigned on the basis of participant-reported clinical history obtained from a screening survey and a study questionnaire. ImmuneRACE Cohort 3 recovered participants were defined by two consecutive negative NP/OP PCR tests, healthcare professional clearance, or symptom resolution. In the prospective study, mobile phlebotomists collected whole blood, serum and a nasopharyngeal or oropharyngeal swab from each participant. Over an approximately 2-month period, participants in the prospective study had the option of providing additional blood draws and questionnaires. Before DNA extraction, blood samples from the prospective study were shipped at room temperature or frozen.

The rearranged chain carries TRBV3-1 (or the pseudogene TRBV3-2) and TRBJ1-1; TRBD1 is perhaps the D gene, given 5 matching bases. Source material: PBMCs or T cells enriched from blood (not recorded which). This TCR derives from a man aged 25-45 years who had recovered from COVID-19. The CDR3 here reads CASSPKAGLEAFF. The DNA is TGTGCCAGCAGCCCGAAGGCAGGGTTGGAAGCTTTCTTT.